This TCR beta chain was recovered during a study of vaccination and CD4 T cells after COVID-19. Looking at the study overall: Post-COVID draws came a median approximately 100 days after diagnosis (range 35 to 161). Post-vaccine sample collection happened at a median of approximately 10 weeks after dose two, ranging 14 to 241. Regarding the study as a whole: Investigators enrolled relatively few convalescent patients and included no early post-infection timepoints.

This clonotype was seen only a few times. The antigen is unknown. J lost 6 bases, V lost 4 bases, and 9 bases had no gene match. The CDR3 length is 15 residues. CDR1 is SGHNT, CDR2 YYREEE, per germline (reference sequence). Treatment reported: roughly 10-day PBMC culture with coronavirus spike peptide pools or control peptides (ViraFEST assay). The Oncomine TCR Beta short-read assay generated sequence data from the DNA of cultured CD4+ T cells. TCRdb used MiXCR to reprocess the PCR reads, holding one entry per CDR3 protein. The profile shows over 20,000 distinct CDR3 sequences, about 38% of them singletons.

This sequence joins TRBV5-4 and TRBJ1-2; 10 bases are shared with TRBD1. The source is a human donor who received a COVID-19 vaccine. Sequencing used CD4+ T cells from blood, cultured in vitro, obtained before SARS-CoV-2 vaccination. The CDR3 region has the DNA TGTGCCAGCAGCGCCACCGGGACAGGGGTACATGGCTACACCTTC. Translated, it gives CASSATGTGVHGYTF.